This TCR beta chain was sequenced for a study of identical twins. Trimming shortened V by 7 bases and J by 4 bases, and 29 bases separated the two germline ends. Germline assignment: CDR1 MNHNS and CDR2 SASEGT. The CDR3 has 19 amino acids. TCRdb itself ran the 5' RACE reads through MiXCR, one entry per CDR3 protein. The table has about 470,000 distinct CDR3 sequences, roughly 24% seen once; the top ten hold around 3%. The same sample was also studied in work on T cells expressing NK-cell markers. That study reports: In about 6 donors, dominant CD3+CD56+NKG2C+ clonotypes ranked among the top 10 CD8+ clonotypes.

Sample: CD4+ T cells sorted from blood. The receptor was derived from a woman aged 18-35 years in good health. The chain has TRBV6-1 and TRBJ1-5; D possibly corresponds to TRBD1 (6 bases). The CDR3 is CASKPGLAGGAAGNQPQHF. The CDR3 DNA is TGTGCCAGCAAGCCGGGACTAGCGGGGGGGGCCGCGGGGAATCAGCCCCAGCATTTT.